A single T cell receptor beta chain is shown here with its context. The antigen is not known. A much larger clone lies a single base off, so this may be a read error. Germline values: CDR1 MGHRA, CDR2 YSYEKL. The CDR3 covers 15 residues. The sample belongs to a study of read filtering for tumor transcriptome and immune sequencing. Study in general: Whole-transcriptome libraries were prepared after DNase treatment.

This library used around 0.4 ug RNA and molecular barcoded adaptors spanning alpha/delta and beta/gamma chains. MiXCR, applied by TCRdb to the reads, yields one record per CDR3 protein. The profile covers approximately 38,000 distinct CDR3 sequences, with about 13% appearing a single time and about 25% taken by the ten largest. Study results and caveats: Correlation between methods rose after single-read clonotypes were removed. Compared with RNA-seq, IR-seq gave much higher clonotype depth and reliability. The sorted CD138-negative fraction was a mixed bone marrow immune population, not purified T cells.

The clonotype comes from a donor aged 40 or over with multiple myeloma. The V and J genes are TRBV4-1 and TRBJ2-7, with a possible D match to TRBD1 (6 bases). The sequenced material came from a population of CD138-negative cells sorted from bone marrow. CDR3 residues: CASSRDRDTSDERYF. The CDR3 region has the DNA TGCGCCAGCAGCCGAGACCGGGACACTAGTGACGAGCGGTACTTC.